What follows is one T cell receptor beta chain and its context. This clonotype has only a few counts. The target of this receptor is not known. The sample holds no much larger clone one base away, and base qualities are not on file. The data stem from a study of T-cell memory formation after mild COVID-19 (dated by TCRdb to the early 2020s). In the study overall: Most TCR sequence clusters were specific to one of the two donors. In a couple of donors, T-cell clones that expanded and contracted after mild COVID-19 were tracked by sequencing TCRalpha and TCRbeta repertoires over time. Two young, previously healthy adult volunteers made up the cohort, one male and one female. On the study overall, not on this receptor specifically: SARS-CoV-2 specificity was not confirmed for the second-wave clones peaking on day 37. Only a couple of mild cases were covered in the study, and larger cohorts including severe cases with pre-infection samples were considered necessary. The detection of some responding clones in pre-infection memory suggests that pre-existing cross-reactive memory T cells joined the SARS-CoV-2 response. Contracting CD4+ clones appeared mostly in the CM and EM memory subsets, whereas CD8+ clones were enriched in EMRA. Clones contracting from day 15 to 85 had balanced CD4/CD8 phenotypes, while a second wave expanding from day 15 to 37 was biased towards CD4+.

This sample was sequenced with an Illumina NovaSeq 6000. TCRalpha and TCRbeta cDNA libraries were built by 5'RACE with constant-segment primers, adding sample barcodes and unique molecular identifiers. RNA was extracted from every sample with Trizol reagent. Amplification of the libraries took two PCR steps, and the second step added a second sample barcode plus Illumina TruSeq adapters. Sequencing of libraries was performed on an Illumina NovaSeq with 2 x 150 bp paired-end reads. Processing in the source paper ran as follows. Reads were demultiplexed and collapsed into UMI-guided consensus sequences with migec v1.2.7. Using mixcr v2.1.11, UMI consensuses were aligned to TRA and TRB V and J templates and then assembled into clonotypes. A clonotype was counted as expanded or contracted only if both edgeR and NoisET called the change significant, with noise models trained on biological replicates. For edgeR calls, the cutoffs were a false discovery rate-adjusted p below 0.01 and a log2 fold-change threshold of 1. PCA with hierarchical clustering of max-normalized trajectories of the 1000 most abundant clonotypes was used as exploratory dynamics analysis. Each responding clone was given a CD4 or CD8 phenotype based on the CD4+ and CD8+ repertoires, which had been sequenced separately. In TCRdb, the public reads were trimmed at Q25 with fastp and aligned with MiXCR, with productive beta chains retained. Identical CDR3 proteins give one entry, which carries the most common genes and DNA. TCRdb, not the original authors, processed these V and J calls. For this sample there are 110,000 or so distinct CDR3 sequences; approximately 21% appear just once. Roughly 37% of the sample comes from the top ten.

PBMCs were isolated by Ficoll-Paque density gradient centrifugation. CDR1 and CDR2, looked up from the germline V gene, are LGHNT and FRNRAP. V lost 2 bases and J lost 4 bases, and the count of bases not matched to a germline gene is 14. The CDR3, from cysteine to phenylalanine, totals 19 residues. The CDR3 DNA has 57 bases and is translated from base 1. The sequence was obtained from a man between 18 and 29 years old who had mild COVID-19 (a few samples of this study predate the infection). The sample titles of this study are shuffled in the database, so cell type and time point are left out; the donor was told from shared clones. The material sequenced was PBMCs or a T cell subset sorted from them (not recorded which). The chain employs TRBV12-5 and TRBJ2-4, and TRBD1 matches 10 of the central bases. The nucleotides read TGTGCTAGTGGTTTGATCCGGGACAGGGGATTAGGGTGGAAAAACATTCAGTACTTC. Its amino acids are CASGLIRDRGLGWKNIQYF.